This passage covers 32 T cell receptor beta chains from one sample sequenced in a study of blood T cell repertoires in COVID-19. The assay was immunoSEQ multiplex PCR, and TCRdb's table has in-frame clones only and misses some. Of approximately 210,000 clones listed, 89% were seen once; the top ten hold 4% to 6%. Sample: peripheral blood. The receptor set was obtained from a middle-aged woman with acute or convalescent COVID-19.

This chain joins TRBV5-6 and TRBJ2-2; perhaps TRBD2 as D (5 bases). With 0 bases removed from V and 4 bases from J, the gap between germline ends came to 13 bases. The V gene's germline CDR1 is SGHDT and CDR2 YYEEEE. The CDR3 is made up of 16 amino acids. The CDR3 DNA reads as TGTGCCAGCAGCTTGGTCATCGGGGTGGGCACCGGGGAGCTGTTTTTT. Its translation is CASSLVIGVGTGELFF.

The V gene is TRBV11-2, the J gene TRBJ1-6; D perhaps matches TRBD1 (5 bases). The CDR3 length is 15 residues. The germline V gene encodes CDR1 SGHAT and CDR2 FQNNGV. The V end was cut by 1 base, the J end by 9 bases, with 13 bases between. CDR3 nucleotides: TGTGCCAGCAGCTTAGGGGGACTCTTGGGTTCACCCCTCCACTTT. It codes for CASSLGGLLGSPLHF.

By proportion, this clone is medium-sized. The chain joins TRBV10-1 to TRBJ1-1; D might be TRBD1 (6 bases). The CDR3 has 13 amino acids. Per the germline V gene, CDR1 is WNHNN and CDR2 is SYGVQD (reference sequence). V lost 6 bases to trimming and J lost 3 bases, with 11 bases between them. In nucleotides, the CDR3 is TGCGCCAGCAGCGCAGGGGCGGACACTGAAGCTTTCTTT. Its translation: CASSAGADTEAFF.

The chain uses TRBV7-2 and TRBJ2-3; TRBD2 aligns across 7 bases. V lost 3 bases and J lost 1; bases outside the gene matches: 4. The CDR3 spans 15 residues. CDR1 and CDR2 (germline): SGHTA, FQGNSA. The CDR3 loop reads CASSFSSGGTDTQYF. The CDR3, as DNA: TGTGCCAGCAGCTTTTCTAGCGGCGGCACAGATACGCAGTATTTT. Full variable domain (missing parts from reference TRBV7-2 and TRBJ2-3): GAGVSQSPSNKVTEKGKDVELRCDPISGHTALYWYRQSLGQGLEFLIYFQGNSAPDKSGLPSDRFSAERTGGSVSTLTIQRTQQEDSAVYLCASSFSSGGTDTQYFGPGTRLTVL.

About this clone: A much larger clone lies one base from this, so it may be a read error. This chain connects TRBV6-5 to TRBJ1-2; no reliable D call. Per germline, CDR1 MNHEY and CDR2 SVGAGI. This CDR3 comprises 12 residues. Here the CDR3 reads CASSSRNYGCTF. The CDR3, as DNA: TGTGCCAGCAGTTCGAGGAACTATGGCTGCACCTTC.

The chain carries TRBV4-1 and TRBJ1-1; 8 bases match TRBD1. This CDR3 is 13 amino acids long. The V gene end was trimmed by 6 bases and the J gene end by 5 bases; junction bases not matched to a gene: 5. Germline V CDR1 and CDR2: MGHRA, YSYEKL. CDR3 bases: TGCGCCAGCAGTACCTACAGGGGGACTGAAGCTTTCTTT. Translation: CASSTYRGTEAFF.

The chain is built from TRBV2 and TRBJ1-6; D not certain. The CDR3 is 13 amino acids. V was trimmed by 7 bases and J by 11 bases, leaving 15 bases between them. Germline V gene data show CDR1 as SNHLY and CDR2 as FYNNEI. The CDR3: CASTPSRETPLHF. The CDR3 region has the DNA TGTGCCAGCACTCCTTCCCGGGAGACACCCCTCCACTTT.

This clone has a count of ten or more. The rearrangement joins TRBV7-2 to TRBJ1-2; D remains ambiguous. The V and J ends lost 1 base and 4 bases respectively, with 10 bases between them. The CDR3 totals 14 residues. From germline, CDR1 is SGHTA and CDR2 FQGNSA. The CDR3 sequence is CASSLESRLYGYTF. In DNA form, the CDR3 reads TGTGCCAGCAGCTTAGAAAGCAGGCTCTATGGCTACACCTTC.

The chain is built from TRBV2 and TRBJ2-3; D is ambiguous. Trimming took 1 base from V and 4 from J, leaving 3 bases between them. This CDR3 spans 12 amino acids. CDR1 is SNHLY and CDR2 is FYNNEI in the germline V gene. CDR3 sequence reads: CASSEGADTQYF. The CDR3 DNA reads as TGTGCCAGCAGTGAAGGAGCAGATACGCAGTATTTT.

The rearrangement joins TRBV21-1 to TRBJ2-1; the table gives TRBD2 as D, unverified against the DNA. TRBV21-1 corresponds to a pseudogene. This CDR3 region has 11 residues. CDR3 loop: CAGGGYNEQFF. As DNA, the CDR3 is TGTGCCGGGGGGGGCTACAATGAGCAGTTCTTC.

Only one count was recorded for this clone. This rearrangement joins TRBV18 to TRBJ2-2; maybe TRBD1 (5 bases). CDR3 length: 15 residues. Per the germline V gene, CDR1 is KGHSH and CDR2 is LQKENI. V was cut by 8 bases and J by 4 bases, with 17 bases left in between. The DNA for the CDR3 is TGTGCCAGCCCGGTAGACAGAGCGAGCACCGGGGAGCTGTTTTTT. Protein product: CASPVDRASTGELFF.

In its sample, this clone was seen once. The chain carries TRBV24-1 and TRBJ1-6; D is perhaps TRBD1 (6 bases). The CDR3 is 12 amino acids. Trimming shortened V by 2 bases and J by 13 bases, and 8 bases separated the two germline ends. The V gene's germline CDR1 is KGHDR and CDR2 SFDVKD. CDR3 loop: CATSDSQGPLHF. The CDR3 coding sequence is TGTGCCACCAGTGATTCTCAGGGGCCCCTCCACTTT.

For the CDR3, the DNA is TGTGCCAGCAGCCAAGATTATATAAGGGACAGTCGGACAGATACGCAGTATTTT. Residues: CASSQDYIRDSRTDTQYF. The V gene is TRBV3-1 (or the pseudogene TRBV3-2), the J gene TRBJ2-3; the match to TRBD1 covers 7 bases. The V and J ends lost 0 bases and 3 bases, in that order; junction bases with no gene match: 12. This CDR3 contains 18 residues. Germline lookup yields CDR1 LGHDT and CDR2 YNNKEL (reference sequence).

The chain has TRBV10-3 and TRBJ1-3, with D uncertain. CDR3 length equals 12 residues. The germline V gene encodes CDR1 ENHRY and CDR2 SYGVKD. Trimming took 6 bases from V and 6 from J, leaving 9 bases between them. This CDR3 reads CAISGLPNTIYF. The CDR3 DNA sequence: TGTGCCATCAGCGGACTTCCAAACACCATATATTTT.

This clone is a singleton in its sample. The V and J genes are TRBV3-1 (or the pseudogene TRBV3-2) and TRBJ1-2; D is possibly TRBD1 (5 bases). Looked up from germline, CDR1 is LGHDT and CDR2 is YNNKEL (reference sequence). V gave up 4 bases and J gave up 4 bases, with 25 bases separating them. The CDR3 has 18 residues. The CDR3 loop is CASSPRNYGGKGSYGYTF. CDR3 DNA sequence: TGTGCCAGCAGCCCGCGAAACTACGGGGGGAAGGGGTCCTATGGCTACACCTTC.

This clone has only a few counts. V usage is TRBV9 and J usage is TRBJ1-2, with D possibly matching TRBD1 (5 bases). Trimming removed 4 bases at V and 4 bases at J, with 17 bases between. This CDR3 has 15 residues. CDR1 SGDLS and CDR2 YYNGEE come from the germline V gene. This CDR3 reads CASSPTPDRGYGYTF. Written as DNA, the CDR3 is TGTGCCAGCAGCCCCACGCCCGACAGAGGCTATGGCTACACCTTC.

The chain has TRBV4-1 and TRBJ2-3, with 8 bases identical to TRBD2. The ends lost 1 base at V and 4 bases at J; junction bases unmatched: 4. This CDR3 contains 15 residues. In germline, CDR1 is MGHRA, CDR2 YSYEKL. The CDR3: CASSQAGGRADTQYF. The CDR3 nucleotides are TGCGCCAGCAGCCAAGCGGGGGGGCGGGCAGATACGCAGTATTTT.

This chain links TRBV28 with TRBJ2-6; 9 bases match TRBD1. The CDR3 is 18 amino acids. Germline loops: CDR1 MDHEN, CDR2 SYDVKM. V was pared by 4 bases and J by 0 bases, with 7 bases of the junction left unmatched. The CDR3 bases are TGTGCCAGCAGTTCTTGGACAGGGGATAGCTCTGGGGCCAACGTCCTGACTTTC. Translating gives CASSSWTGDSSGANVLTF.

The CDR3 region has the DNA TGTGCCTGGAGTGTACTTGGGGCAGTCCTACAAAAAAAACTGTTTTTT. This translates into CAWSVLGAVLQKKLFF. The rearrangement joins TRBV30 to TRBJ1-4; TRBD1 might be the D (5 bases). Trimming removed 0 bases at V and 9 bases at J, with 20 bases between. The CDR3 is 16 residues long. The germline gives CDR1 GTSNPN, CDR2 SVGIG (reference sequence).

This rearrangement joins TRBV6-5 to TRBJ1-1; the match to TRBD1 covers 8 bases. The ends lost 5 bases at V and 6 bases at J; junction bases unmatched: 5. The germline CDR1 and CDR2 sequences are MNHEY and SVGAGI. This CDR3 spans 13 amino acids. The CDR3 reads CASSHRDRSEAFF. The DNA for the CDR3 is TGTGCCAGCAGTCACCGGGACAGGTCTGAAGCTTTCTTT.

The rearrangement links TRBV19 to TRBJ1-1, with TRBD1 matching over 8 bases. CDR1 and CDR2 (germline): LNHDA, SQIVND (reference sequence). V lost 9 bases and J lost 0; bases outside the gene matches: 9. The CDR3 is 15 amino acids. The CDR3 reads CASGQGEIMNTEAFF. DNA of the CDR3: TGTGCCAGCGGACAGGGAGAAATTATGAACACTGAAGCTTTCTTT.

This chain links TRBV12-5 with TRBJ1-1, with 10 bases that match TRBD1. With 0 bases clipped from V and 1 base from J, the junction kept 8 bases outside the gene matches. Germline-derived CDR1 and CDR2 are LGHNT and FRNRAP. The CDR3 runs 18 residues. The CDR3: CASGLVLGQGGPNTEAFF. The CDR3 nucleotides read TGTGCTAGTGGTTTGGTTCTCGGACAGGGGGGACCGAACACTGAAGCTTTCTTT.

In this sample, this clone turned up a few times. The chain employs TRBV4-1 and TRBJ2-7, with D perhaps matching TRBD1 (5 bases). The CDR3 is 13 residues long. V was shortened by 3 bases and J by 6 bases, with 12 bases between the two germline ends. The germline V gene has CDR1 MGHRA and CDR2 YSYEKL. The CDR3 region has the DNA TGCGCCAGCAGCCAGGGGCCCCTTCTCGAGCAGTACGTC. Translated, it gives CASSQGPLLEQYV.

CDR3 DNA sequence: TGTGCCAGCAGCAACGGAGCCTCGGGGCAGTATTTT. Its protein product is CASSNGASGQYF. V gene TRBV7-9 combines with J gene TRBJ2-3, with D unclear. Germline loops: CDR1 SEHNR, CDR2 FQNEAQ (reference sequence). Trimming cost V 5 bases and J 11 bases, with 14 bases left between them. CDR3 length: 12 residues.

The rearrangement links TRBV3-1 (or the pseudogene TRBV3-2) to TRBJ2-2, with D possibly matching TRBD2 (5 bases). The CDR3 covers 14 residues. Looked up from germline, CDR1 is LGHDT and CDR2 is YNNKEL (reference sequence). Trimming cost V 6 bases and J 6 bases, with 14 bases left between them. The CDR3 DNA reads TGTGCCAGCAGGTACGGGGAGTTCCCCGGGGAGCTGTTTTTT. Protein sequence: CASRYGEFPGELFF.

V and J are TRBV9 and TRBJ1-4; TRBD1 agrees at 10 bases. The germline CDR1 and CDR2 sequences are SGDLS and YYNGEE. Trimming cost V 5 bases and J 7 bases; bases outside gene matches: 8. The CDR3 is 15 amino acids. The CDR3 DNA sequence: TGTGCCAGCAGTAGATCGACAGGGGGCGGTGAAAAACTGTTTTTT. It codes for CASSRSTGGGEKLFF.

This chain joins TRBV2 and TRBJ1-5, with TRBD1 matching 9 bases. From germline, CDR1 is SNHLY and CDR2 FYNNEI. This CDR3 is built from 15 residues. The ends lost 6 bases at V and 4 bases at J; junction bases unmatched: 7. CDR3 in DNA: TGTGCCAGCAGAAGACCGGGACAGGGAAATCAGCCCCAGCATTTT. It yields the protein CASRRPGQGNQPQHF.

This sequence joins TRBV6-5 and TRBJ2-5, with 8 bases fitting TRBD2. This CDR3 has 14 amino acids. Per germline, CDR1 MNHEY and CDR2 SVGAGI. Germline trimming cut 8 bases from V and 5 bases from J; bases unmatched to any gene: 10. The CDR3 DNA follows: TGTGCCAGCTCCCCGGGAGGGGTTGGTGAGACCCAGTACTTC. Protein sequence: CASSPGGVGETQYF.

The V and J genes are TRBV19 and TRBJ1-5, with D hard to call. This CDR3 is built from 14 residues. Germline assignment: CDR1 LNHDA and CDR2 SQIVND (reference sequence). The V and J ends lost 4 bases and 2 bases respectively, with 9 bases between them. As DNA, the CDR3 is TGTGCCAGTAGTACTGCCGGGGGCAATCAGCCCCAGCATTTT. Amino acid sequence: CASSTAGGNQPQHF. Supplemented by reference TRBV19 and TRBJ1-5, the full variable domain reads DGGITQSPKYLFRKEGQNVTLSCEQNLNHDAMYWYRQDPGQGLRLIYYSQIVNDFQKGDIAEGYSVSREKKESFPLTVTSAQKNPTAFYLCASSTAGGNQPQHFGDGTRLSIL.

In DNA form, the CDR3 reads TGTGCCAGCAGCTGGGGGACAGGGGGCACTGAAGCTTTCTTT. Its translation is CASSWGTGGTEAFF. The chain has TRBV5-6 and TRBJ1-1, with 11 bases identical to TRBD1. The trim removed 3 bases at V and 4 bases at J, leaving 2 bases unmatched. CDR1 and CDR2 (germline): SGHDT, YYEEEE. CDR3 length equals 14 residues.

The V gene is TRBV6-5, the J gene TRBJ1-1, with D unclear. Germline CDR1 and CDR2: MNHEY and SVGAGI. The CDR3 sequence is 15 residues long. The V end was cut by 6 bases, the J end by 4 bases, with 18 bases between. CDR3 DNA sequence: TGTGCCAGCAGCCGCGGAGGGCGGGCGAGCACTGAAGCTTTCTTT. It encodes CASSRGGRASTEAFF.

The rearrangement joins TRBV24-1 to TRBJ1-1; no clear D. V lost 4 bases and J 8 bases, leaving 13 bases between the germline ends. The CDR3 runs 13 residues. The germline CDR1 and CDR2 sequences are KGHDR and SFDVKD. Here the CDR3 reads CATSDPVREEAFF. The DNA of the CDR3 is TGTGCCACCAGTGACCCCGTGAGAGAGGAAGCTTTCTTT.